Listed below are T cell receptor beta chains from one sample, sequenced in a study of tumor-infiltrating lymphocytes in primary liver carcinoma. TCRdb used MiXCR to reprocess the multiplex PCR reads, holding one entry per CDR3 protein. The data contain fewer than 400,000 distinct CDR3 sequences, around three fifths of them singletons. The sequencing sample was made of peripheral blood. Receptors were obtained from a woman aged 25 to 39 with primary liver carcinoma and hepatitis B virus infection. CDR3s include the opening cysteine and the closing phenylalanine or tryptophan. The D gene is left open where the match is weak. Clone size is shown for a subset of rows, as once, few, many or a class of expanded clone.

D gene	V gene	J gene	CDR3 length	clone size	CDR3 DNA	CDR3 protein
TRBD1	TRBV28	TRBJ1-1	13	-	TGTGCCAGCGTTTACAGGGGGCGCACTGAAGCTTTCTTT	CASVYRGRTEAFF
TRBD1	TRBV5-6	TRBJ2-1	19	few	TGTGCCAGCAGCTTGAAGGGGGCGGCCTTGTGGGTATGGAGGAGTGAGCAGTTCTTC	CASSLKGAALWVWRSEQFF
-	TRBV6-2/TRBV6-3	TRBJ2-5	15	-	TGTGCCAGCAGTACGGCCCTTGGGCCGCTAGAGACCCAGTACTTC	CASSTALGPLETQYF
-	TRBV7-8	TRBJ2-3	15	once	TGTGCCAGCAGCTTGATTAGGGGAGGCACAGATACGCAGTATTTT	CASSLIRGGTDTQYF
-	TRBV6-5	TRBJ2-5	15	-	TGTGCCAGCAGCCCCATGGGTACAGCTCAAGAGACCCAGTACTTC	CASSPMGTAQETQYF
TRBD1	TRBV4-1	TRBJ1-1	15	few	TGCGCCAGCAGCCAAGGTAAGGGGGCCGGAACTGAAGCTTTCTTT	CASSQGKGAGTEAFF
TRBD2	TRBV11-2	TRBJ2-1	15	-	TGTGCCAGCAGCACGGCTAGCGGGAGGGGAAATGAGCAGTCCTTC	CASSTASGRGNEQSF
-	TRBV29-1	TRBJ2-7	14	many	TGCAGCGTTGTCCGGGACATTAGGTCCTACGAGCAGTACTTC	CSVVRDIRSYEQYF
-	TRBV12-3/TRBV12-4	TRBJ1-6	15	few	TGTGCCAGCAGTTTAGCGCTCGGGGTAAATTCACCCCTCCACTTT	CASSLALGVNSPLHF
TRBD2	TRBV11-1	TRBJ2-1	21	-	TGTGCCAGCAGCTTAACCCCGCTTCCATCACTACTAGCGGGAGGTTTTAATGAGCAGTTCTTC	CASSLTPLPSLLAGGFNEQFF
-	TRBV11-2	TRBJ1-1	16	-	TGTGCCAGCAGCTTAGTGGCGGTCCCGTCCCTAGCTGAAGCTTTCTTT	CASSLVAVPSLAEAFF
-	TRBV28	TRBJ2-3	15	-	TGTGCCAGCAGTTTCGGCGGGTCAGACACAGATACGCAGTATTTT	CASSFGGSDTDTQYF
TRBD1	TRBV7-9	TRBJ2-6	16	-	TGTGCCAGTAGCGTAGAGGGGGCTTCTGGGGCCAACGTCCTGGCTTTC	CASSVEGASGANVLAF
TRBD2	TRBV7-9	TRBJ2-3	17	-	TGTGCCAGCAGCTTAGGTTTCGGAGCGGGAGGATCGGATACGCAGTATTTT	CASSLGFGAGGSDTQYF
-	TRBV11-2	TRBJ2-5	11	once	TGTGCCAGCGGCCAATCGGGGGTCCAGTACTTC	CASGQSGVQYF
-	TRBV11-1	TRBJ2-7	11	-	TGTGCCAGCGGCTTGGACTACGACCGGTACTTC	CASGLDYDRYF
-	TRBV6-5	TRBJ2-7	14	-	TGTGCCACTAACCCCGGCAGGGGTACCTACGAGCAGTACTTC	CATNPGRGTYEQYF
-	TRBV11-2	TRBJ2-3	11	-	TGTGCCAGCAGTTGCGGAGATACGCGGTATTTT	CASSCGDTRYF
-	TRBV28	TRBJ2-7	13	-	TGTGCCAGCAGCCACACAGGTCTAGAGGAGCAGTACTTC	CASSHTGLEEQYF
-	TRBV7-8	TRBJ2-1	16	few	TGTGCCAGCAGCTTATTCGAGACTACAGCGAACAATGAGCAGTTCTTC	CASSLFETTANNEQFF
TRBD2	TRBV28	TRBJ2-1	15	-	TGTGCCAGCAGTCAAAGAGCGGGGGCGCGGGATGAGCAGTTCTTC	CASSQRAGARDEQFF
-	TRBV23-1	TRBJ2-7	14	-	TGCGCCAGCAGAGACGGGATAGCTTTTTACGAGCAGTACTTC	CASRDGIAFYEQYF
TRBD1	TRBV29-1	TRBJ2-7	12	many	TGCAGCGGGGGACAGGGGGCGGACGAGCAGTACTTC	CSGGQGADEQYF
-	TRBV12-3/TRBV12-4	TRBJ1-1	13	-	TGTACCAGCAGTTTGGAAGAGAACAATGAAGTTTTCTTT	CTSSLEENNEVFF
-	TRBV12-3/TRBV12-4	TRBJ2-7	15	-	TGTACCAGCAGTTCCCTCGGAGGGGTCTCCTACGAGCAGTACTTC	CTSSSLGGVSYEQYF
TRBD1	TRBV11-2	TRBJ2-1	13	-	TGTGCCAGCAAAATGACAGGGATAACTGAGGAGTTCTTC	CASKMTGITEEFF
TRBD1	TRBV6-6	TRBJ2-3	14	many	TGTGCCAGCCGATGGGACAGGGTCACAGATACGCAGTATTTT	CASRWDRVTDTQYF
-	TRBV28	TRBJ1-2	11	few	TGTGCCAGCAGTCGCCGTGGAGAGGGCACCTTC	CASSRRGEGTF
-	TRBV5-4	TRBJ2-3	14	few	TGTGCCAGCAGCCTCGATGGGCGCACAGATACGCAGTATTTT	CASSLDGRTDTQYF
-	TRBV29-1	TRBJ2-7	13	many	TGCAGCGTCGCTACACAGTCCCTCGACGAGCAGTACTTC	CSVATQSLDEQYF
TRBD1	TRBV14	TRBJ2-7	15	-	TGTGCCAGCAGCCCATGGAGACAGGGGGCCTACGAGCAGTACTTC	CASSPWRQGAYEQYF
-	TRBV4-2	TRBJ2-3	15	many	TGTGCCAGCAGCCAAGTCCAAACGGGACTAGATACGCAGTATTTT	CASSQVQTGLDTQYF
-	TRBV12-5	TRBJ2-5	13	once	TGTGCTGGTGGTTTGAGTCTTAAAGAGACCCAGTACTTC	CAGGLSLKETQYF
-	TRBV6-1	TRBJ2-1	14	many	TGTGCCAGCAGTGTGGACGGGAGATACAATGAGCAGTTCTTC	CASSVDGRYNEQFF
-	TRBV4-1	TRBJ1-4	16	-	TGCGCCTGCAGCCAAGATGATCAGGCCTATAATGAAAAACTGTTTTTT	CACSQDDQAYNEKLFF
-	TRBV6-5	TRBJ1-1	13	-	TGTGCCAGCAGCTTTAAGGGCGTCACTGAAGCTTCCTTT	CASSFKGVTEASF
-	TRBV19	TRBJ1-1	18	once	TGTGCCAGTAGGTGGGCGGCCGGAAGGGGACTGGCAGCCACTGAAGCTTTCTTT	CASRWAAGRGLAATEAFF
TRBD1	TRBV20-1	TRBJ2-7	15	once	TGCAGTGCTAGTACTACCGGGACAGGTGCTTACGAGCAGTACTTC	CSASTTGTGAYEQYF
-	TRBV10-3	TRBJ1-1	13	many	TGTGCCATCAGGGAGACAGGGAACACTGAAGCTTTCTTT	CAIRETGNTEAFF
-	TRBV11-2	TRBJ2-3	15	-	TGTGCCACCTCCGTGGGTTACGGTTACACAGGTATGCAGTATTTT	CATSVGYGYTGMQYF
-	TRBV11-3	TRBJ2-1	13	-	TGTCCCAGCAGCCCGGCCAGGAGCAATGAGCAGTTCTTC	CPSSPARSNEQFF
-	TRBV7-9	TRBJ1-6	15	-	TGTGCCGGCAGCGAACAGGGTTTACCTTACTCACCCCTCCACTTT	CAGSEQGLPYSPLHF
-	TRBV7-9	TRBJ1-5	14	few	TGTGCCAGCGGCTTCTTAGACAGCAATCAGCCCCAGCATTTT	CASGFLDSNQPQHF
-	TRBV6-5	TRBJ2-7	14	-	TGTGCCAGCAGTACCCGGACTTACCGCATGGGGCAGTACTTC	CASSTRTYRMGQYF
-	TRBV7-9	TRBJ2-1	11	few	TGTGCCAGCAGCTCCACGGTGCTTCAGTTCTTC	CASSSTVLQFF
TRBD2	TRBV11-2	TRBJ2-1	15	-	TGTGTCAGCAGCTTAGGGACTAGTAGTCGGAATGAGCAGTTCTTC	CVSSLGTSSRNEQFF
-	TRBV7-8	TRBJ2-7	15	few	TGTGCCAGCAGCTTAATTGCGGGTCTACTCTACGAGCAGTACTTC	CASSLIAGLLYEQYF
TRBD2	TRBV11-2	TRBJ2-3	16	-	TGTGCCAGCAGCTTACGAACGGGAGGATTCACAGATACGCAGTATTTT	CASSLRTGGFTDTQYF
TRBD2	TRBV4-2	TRBJ2-7	19	many	TGTGCCAGCAGCCAGAGGGGGGGCAGGGGACTAGCGGGAACCTACGAGCAGTACTTC	CASSQRGGRGLAGTYEQYF
-	TRBV10-3	TRBJ2-3	17	few	TGTGCCATCAGTGAGTCCAAGGTTGTAGGGTTAGGAGATACGCAGTATTTT	CAISESKVVGLGDTQYF
-	TRBV29-1	TRBJ1-2	12	many	TGCAGCGTTGAGGGGAGGTCTTGGGGCTACACCTTC	CSVEGRSWGYTF
TRBD2	TRBV29-1	TRBJ2-1	13	medium-sized	TGCAGCGTTTCTAGCGGGATGTACAATGAGCAGTTCTTC	CSVSSGMYNEQFF
-	TRBV10-3	TRBJ1-2	15	once	TGTGCCATCAGTGGCTCCCGGGAGGGGACGCGCGGCTACATCTTC	CAISGSREGTRGYIF